The clone carrying this TCR beta chain was counted a few times. No antigen is known for it. These data belong to a study of T cell repertoires in cytomegalovirus infection. Broader study findings: HLA-C-restricted CMV-specific TCR beta clonotypes were dominant in the ex vivo response.

TCRdb recomputed calls from the reads with MiXCR, one row per CDR3 protein. This table has fewer than 300,000 distinct CDR3 sequences, roughly 26% appearing once. The CDR3 runs 13 residues. Trimming pared 4 bases from V and 7 bases from J, leaving 14 bases between. Germline V lookup: CDR1 MNHEY, CDR2 SVGEGT. This TCR came from a human donor in good health (CMV status not recorded). Some clones in this sample may be carry-over from other donors' samples. The sequencing input was PBMCs. The chain couples TRBV6-2 or TRBV6-3 to TRBJ2-7, with D perhaps assigned TRBD1 or TRBD2 (5 bases each). The chain's CDR3 is CASSLRDLREQYF. CDR3 DNA sequence: TGTGCCAGCAGTTTAAGGGACCTAAGGGAGCAGTACTTC.